This T cell receptor (beta chain) was identified during a study of Ad26.COV2.S vaccination and SARS-CoV-2 variants. Across the study: The study gave Ad26.COV2.S intramuscularly, once or twice 56 days apart.

The assay was immunoSEQ multiplex PCR, and TCRdb's table has in-frame clones only and misses some. This table has about 480,000 clones, around nine tenths appearing once. The CDR3 runs to 14 residues. V was cut by 2 bases and J by 0 bases, with 6 bases left in between. Germline-derived CDR1 and CDR2 are SGHTA and FQGNSA. Treatment indicated: roughly 18 received Ad26.COV2.S at low or high dose, single or two shots; several received placebo; per-sample allocation not given. The samples date from day 63 after the first vaccine or placebo injection. This TCR was recovered from a person aged 18-65 years who received the Ad26.COV2.S COVID-19 vaccine or a placebo. The sequencing used peripheral blood, collected in a trial of Ad26.COV2.S vaccine versus placebo. The chain is built from TRBV7-2 and TRBJ2-3; D unresolved. In nucleotides, the CDR3 is TGTGCCAGCAGCTTAACGATGAGCACAGATACGCAGTATTTT. Translation: CASSLTMSTDTQYF.